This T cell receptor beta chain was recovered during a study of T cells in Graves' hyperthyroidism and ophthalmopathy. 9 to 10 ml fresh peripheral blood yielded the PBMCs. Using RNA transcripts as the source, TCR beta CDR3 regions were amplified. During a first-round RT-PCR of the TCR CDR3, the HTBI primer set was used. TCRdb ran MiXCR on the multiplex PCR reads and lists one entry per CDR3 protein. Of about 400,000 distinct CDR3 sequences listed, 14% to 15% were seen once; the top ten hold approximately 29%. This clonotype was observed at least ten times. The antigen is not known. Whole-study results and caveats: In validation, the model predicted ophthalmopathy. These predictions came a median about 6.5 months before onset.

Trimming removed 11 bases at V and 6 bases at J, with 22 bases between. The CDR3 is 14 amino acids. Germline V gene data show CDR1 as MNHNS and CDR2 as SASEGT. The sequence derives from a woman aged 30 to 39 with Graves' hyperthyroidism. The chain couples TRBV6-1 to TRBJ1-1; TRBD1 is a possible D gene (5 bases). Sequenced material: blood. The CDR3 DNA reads TGTGCCGTCTTTAAGGGACGGGGGAGGGCTGAAGCTTTCTTT. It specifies CAVFKGRGRAEAFF.